The source of this TCR beta chain is a study of post-analysis software for immune sequencing data. Study observations and caveats: Controls significantly exceeded multiple sclerosis patients in normalized Chao1 diversity. Same-batch samples co-clustered strongly by F measure.

CDR3 length: 14 residues. Germline V gene sequence: CDR1 SGHVS, CDR2 FQNEAQ. The ends were cut back, 3 bases at V and 4 bases at J, with 12 bases in the middle. TCR beta cDNA libraries included unique molecular identifiers. Via MiXCR, TCRdb re-called the PCR reads, giving one row per CDR3 protein. Among roughly 150,000 distinct CDR3 sequences listed, roughly 40% were seen once. Comments on this clonotype: The antigen is undetermined.

This TCR came from a girl under 18 with multiple sclerosis. Sample: blood, taken after autologous hematopoietic stem cell transplantation. The chain has TRBV7-8 and TRBJ2-5, with a possible D match to TRBD1 (6 bases). The CDR3: CASSFGQWGETQYF. CDR3 nucleotide sequence: TGTGCCAGCAGCTTTGGACAGTGGGGAGAGACCCAGTACTTC. Full variable domain (rest looked up from reference TRBV7-8 and TRBJ2-5): GAGVSQSPRYKVAKRGQDVALRCDPISGHVSLFWYQQALGQGPEFLTYFQNEAQLDKSGLPSDRFFAERPEGSVSTLKIQRTQQEDSAVYLCASSFGQWGETQYFGPGTRLLVL.